The 3 T cell receptor beta chains reported below all come from one sample, sequenced in a study of blood T cell repertoires in COVID-19. Using immunoSEQ multiplex PCR, the repertoire was profiled, and TCRdb retains in-frame clones only, with some absent. This sample has fewer than 400,000 clones, with just under 90% found just once. Sequenced material: PBMCs or T cells enriched from blood (not recorded which). The source is a woman between 25 and 40 years old who had recovered from COVID-19.

The chain combines TRBV15 with TRBJ1-1; the D is unclear. There are 15 residues in the CDR3. V dropped 1 base and J dropped 4 bases, with 13 bases sitting between them. Germline values: CDR1 LNHNV, CDR2 YYDKDF (reference sequence). The CDR3 is CATSRAMSVGTEAFF. The CDR3 nucleotides read TGTGCCACCAGCAGAGCTATGTCTGTTGGCACTGAAGCTTTCTTT.

The chain has TRBV27 and TRBJ2-2, with D unclear. CDR1 is MNHEY and CDR2 is SMNVEV in the germline V gene (reference sequence). The V end was cut by 6 bases, the J end by 2 bases, with 7 bases between. This CDR3 spans 13 amino acids. The CDR3: CASRFSNTGELFF. DNA of the CDR3: TGTGCCAGCAGATTTTCTAACACCGGGGAGCTGTTTTTT.

This chain uses TRBV4-3 with TRBJ1-2, with a weak D call TRBD1 (5 bases). Germline CDR1 and CDR2: LGHNA and YSLEER. V gave up 4 bases and J gave up 4 bases, with 13 bases separating them. CDR3 length: 14 residues. CDR3 nucleotide sequence: TGCGCCAGCAGCCCTAAAGGACATCTCTATGGCTACACCTTC. It specifies CASSPKGHLYGYTF.